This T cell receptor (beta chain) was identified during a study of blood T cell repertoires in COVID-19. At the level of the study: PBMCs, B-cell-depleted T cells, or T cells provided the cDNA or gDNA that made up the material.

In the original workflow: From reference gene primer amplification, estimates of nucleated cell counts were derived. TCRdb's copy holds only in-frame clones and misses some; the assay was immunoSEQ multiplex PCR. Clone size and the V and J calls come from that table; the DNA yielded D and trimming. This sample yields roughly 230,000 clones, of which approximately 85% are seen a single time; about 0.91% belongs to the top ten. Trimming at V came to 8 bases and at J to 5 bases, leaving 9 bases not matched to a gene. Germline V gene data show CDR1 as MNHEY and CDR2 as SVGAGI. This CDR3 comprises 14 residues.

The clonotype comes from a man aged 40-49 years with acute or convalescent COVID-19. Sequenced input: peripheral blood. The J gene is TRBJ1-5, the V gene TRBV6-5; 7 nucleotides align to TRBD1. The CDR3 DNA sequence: TGTGCCAGCTTTCGGACAGGAAGGGATCAGCCCCAGCATTTT. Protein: CASFRTGRDQPQHF.